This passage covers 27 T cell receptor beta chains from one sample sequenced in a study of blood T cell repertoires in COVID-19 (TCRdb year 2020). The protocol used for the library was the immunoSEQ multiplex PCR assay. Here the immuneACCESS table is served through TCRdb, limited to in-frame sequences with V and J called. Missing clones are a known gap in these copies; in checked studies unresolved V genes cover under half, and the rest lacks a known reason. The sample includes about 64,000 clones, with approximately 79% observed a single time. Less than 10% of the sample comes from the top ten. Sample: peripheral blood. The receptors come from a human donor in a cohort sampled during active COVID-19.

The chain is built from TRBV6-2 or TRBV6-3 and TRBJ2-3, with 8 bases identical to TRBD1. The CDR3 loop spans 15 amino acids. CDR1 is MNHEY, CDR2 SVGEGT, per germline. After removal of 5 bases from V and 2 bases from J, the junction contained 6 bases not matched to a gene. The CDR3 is CASSLGQGNTDTQYF. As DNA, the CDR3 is TGTGCCAGCAGTCTTGGACAGGGTAACACAGATACGCAGTATTTT.

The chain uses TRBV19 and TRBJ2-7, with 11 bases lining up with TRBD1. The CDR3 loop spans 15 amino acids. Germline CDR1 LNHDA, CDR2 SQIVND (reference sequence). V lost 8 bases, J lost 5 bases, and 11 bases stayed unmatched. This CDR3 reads CASSPVDRGLHEQYF. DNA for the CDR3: TGTGCCAGTTCGCCGGTGGACAGGGGGCTCCACGAGCAGTACTTC.

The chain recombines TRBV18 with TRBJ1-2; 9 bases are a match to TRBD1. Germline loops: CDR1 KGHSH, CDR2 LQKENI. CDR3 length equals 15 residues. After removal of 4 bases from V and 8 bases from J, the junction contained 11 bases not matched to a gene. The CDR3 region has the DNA TGTGCCAGCTCACGACACAGGGGGCAAGGAGGCGGCTACACCTTC. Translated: CASSRHRGQGGGYTF.

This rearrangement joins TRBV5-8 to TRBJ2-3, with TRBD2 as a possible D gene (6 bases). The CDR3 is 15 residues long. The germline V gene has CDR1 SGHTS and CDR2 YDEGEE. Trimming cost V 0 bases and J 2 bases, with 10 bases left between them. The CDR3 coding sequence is TGTGCCAGCAGCTTGGTTAGCGGATACACAGATACGCAGTATTTT. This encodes CASSLVSGYTDTQYF.

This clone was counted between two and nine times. The CDR3 spells CASSRTGINEQFF. The CDR3 DNA sequence: TGTGCCAGTTCGAGGACAGGGATAAATGAGCAGTTCTTC. The chain uses TRBV19 and TRBJ2-1, with 8 bases identical to TRBD1. The ends lost 8 bases at V and 7 bases at J; junction bases unmatched: 7. The CDR3 sequence is 13 residues long. CDR1 and CDR2 (germline): LNHDA, SQIVND (reference sequence).

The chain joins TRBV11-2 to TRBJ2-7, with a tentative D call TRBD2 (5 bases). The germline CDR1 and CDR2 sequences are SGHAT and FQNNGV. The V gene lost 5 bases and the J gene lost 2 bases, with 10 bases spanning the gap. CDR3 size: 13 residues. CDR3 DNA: TGTGCCAGCAGCCCGGACTGGGCCTACGAGCAGTACTTC. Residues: CASSPDWAYEQYF.

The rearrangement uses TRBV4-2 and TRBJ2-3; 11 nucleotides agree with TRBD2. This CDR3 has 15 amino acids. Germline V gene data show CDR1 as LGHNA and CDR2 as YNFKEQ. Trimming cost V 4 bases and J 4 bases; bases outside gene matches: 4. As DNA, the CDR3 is TGTGCCAGCAGCCCACTAGCGGGAGATCCAGATACGCAGTATTTT. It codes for CASSPLAGDPDTQYF.

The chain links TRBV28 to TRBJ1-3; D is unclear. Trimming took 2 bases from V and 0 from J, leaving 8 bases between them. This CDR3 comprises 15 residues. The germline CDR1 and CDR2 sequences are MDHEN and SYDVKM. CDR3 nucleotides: TGTGCCAGCAGTTTACGGGTTAGCTCTGGAAACACCATATATTTT. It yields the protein CASSLRVSSGNTIYF.

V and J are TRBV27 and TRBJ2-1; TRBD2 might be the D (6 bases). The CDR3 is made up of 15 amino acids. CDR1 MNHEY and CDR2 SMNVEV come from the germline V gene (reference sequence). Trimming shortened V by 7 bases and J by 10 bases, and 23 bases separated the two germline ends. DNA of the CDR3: TGTGCCAGCACCACTGGGGGGAAAGTCGATGGGGAGCAGTTCTTC. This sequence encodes CASTTGGKVDGEQFF.

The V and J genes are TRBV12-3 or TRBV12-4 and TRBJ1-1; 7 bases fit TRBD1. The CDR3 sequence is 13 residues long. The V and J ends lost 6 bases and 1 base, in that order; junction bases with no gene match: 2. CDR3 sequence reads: CASRKGANTEAFF. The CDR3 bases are TGTGCCAGCAGGAAGGGGGCGAACACTGAAGCTTTCTTT.

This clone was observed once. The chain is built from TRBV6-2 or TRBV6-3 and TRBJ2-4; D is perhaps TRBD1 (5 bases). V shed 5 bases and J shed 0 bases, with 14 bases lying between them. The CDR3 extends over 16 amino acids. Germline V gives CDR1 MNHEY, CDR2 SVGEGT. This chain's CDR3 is CASSGQVRVAKNIQYF. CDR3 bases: TGTGCCAGCAGTGGACAAGTCAGGGTAGCCAAAAACATTCAGTACTTC.

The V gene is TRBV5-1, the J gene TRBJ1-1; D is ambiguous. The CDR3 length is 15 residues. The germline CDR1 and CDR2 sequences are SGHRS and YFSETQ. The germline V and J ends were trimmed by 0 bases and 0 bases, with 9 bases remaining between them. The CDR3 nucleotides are TGCGCCAGCAGCTTGGGTCAGAATTTGAACACTGAAGCTTTCTTT. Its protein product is CASSLGQNLNTEAFF.

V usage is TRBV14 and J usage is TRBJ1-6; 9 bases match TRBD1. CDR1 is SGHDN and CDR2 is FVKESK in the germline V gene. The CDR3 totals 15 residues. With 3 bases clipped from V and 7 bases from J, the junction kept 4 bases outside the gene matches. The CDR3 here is CASSQLGTGNSPLHF. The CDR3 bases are TGTGCCAGCAGCCAGCTGGGGACAGGGAATTCACCCCTCCACTTT.

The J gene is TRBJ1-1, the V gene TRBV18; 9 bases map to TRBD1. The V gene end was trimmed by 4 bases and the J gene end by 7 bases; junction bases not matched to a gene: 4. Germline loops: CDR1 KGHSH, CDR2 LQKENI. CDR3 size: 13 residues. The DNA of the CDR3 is TGTGCCAGCTCACTTGGGACAGGGCGTGAAGCTTTCTTT. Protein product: CASSLGTGREAFF.

CDR3 residues: CASSATRTGGRELFF. CDR3 bases: TGTGCCAGCAGTGCAACCCGGACAGGGGGTAGGGAACTGTTTTTT. The V call is TRBV28, the J call TRBJ1-4; the match to TRBD1 covers 10 bases. CDR3 size: 15 residues. J gave up 12 bases and V 5 bases, and 12 bases lay outside the gene matches. Germline lookup yields CDR1 MDHEN and CDR2 SYDVKM.

CDR3 sequence: CASSSPQGAEWNTEAFF. Here the CDR3 DNA reads TGTGCCAGCAGCTCCCCACAGGGGGCTGAGTGGAACACTGAAGCTTTCTTT. The rearrangement joins TRBV5-6 to TRBJ1-1; 9 bases match TRBD1. V lost 3 bases to trimming and J lost 1 base; unmatched junction nucleotides: 10. The CDR3 runs 17 residues. The germline gives CDR1 SGHDT, CDR2 YYEEEE. Full variable domain (rest looked up from reference TRBV5-6 and TRBJ1-1): DAGVTQSPTHLIKTRGQQVTLRCSPKSGHDTVSWYQQALGQGPQFIFQYYEEEERQRGNFPDRFSGHQFPNYSSELNVNALLLGDSALYLCASSSPQGAEWNTEAFFGQGTRLTVV.

The CDR3 nucleotides read TGCAGTGCTAGACATCATGAAGCTTTCTTT. Protein product: CSARHHEAFF. The chain recombines TRBV20-1 with TRBJ1-1; no firm D call. Germline assignment: CDR1 DFQATT and CDR2 SNEGSKA (reference sequence). Trimming took 2 bases from V and 7 from J, leaving 5 bases between them. This CDR3 has 10 residues.

The CDR3 nucleotides are TGTGCCACCGTACTGCTTCCCTTTTCGAACACTGAAGCTTTCTTT. It specifies CATVLLPFSNTEAFF. The chain carries TRBV7-9 and TRBJ1-1; D gene uncertain. The V and J ends lost 10 bases and 1 base respectively, with 19 bases between them. The CDR3 sequence is 15 residues long. CDR1 is SEHNR and CDR2 is FQNEAQ in the germline V gene (reference sequence).

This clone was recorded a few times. The CDR3 sequence: CASSFVGTTLVLTF. In DNA, the CDR3 is TGTGCCAGCAGTTTTGTCGGGACAACACTCGTCCTGACTTTC. The J gene is TRBJ2-6, the V gene TRBV28, with a weak D call TRBD1 (6 bases). There are 14 residues in the CDR3. V lost 3 bases, J lost 12 bases, and 15 bases lay in between. Per the germline V gene, CDR1 is MDHEN and CDR2 is SYDVKM.

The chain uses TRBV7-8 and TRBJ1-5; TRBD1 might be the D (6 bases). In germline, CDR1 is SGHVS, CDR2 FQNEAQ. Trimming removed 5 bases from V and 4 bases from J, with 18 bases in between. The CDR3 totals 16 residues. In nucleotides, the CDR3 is TGTGCCAGCAGCCCGGTGGGAGGGGGGCCGAATCAGCCCCAGCATTTT. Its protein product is CASSPVGGGPNQPQHF.

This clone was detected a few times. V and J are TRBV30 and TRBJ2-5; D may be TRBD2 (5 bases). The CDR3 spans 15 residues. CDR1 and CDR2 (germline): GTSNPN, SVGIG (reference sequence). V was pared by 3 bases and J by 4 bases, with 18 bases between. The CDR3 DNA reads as TGTGCCTGGAGCCCCCTGTCGGGATCCCCAGAGACCCAGTACTTC. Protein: CAWSPLSGSPETQYF.

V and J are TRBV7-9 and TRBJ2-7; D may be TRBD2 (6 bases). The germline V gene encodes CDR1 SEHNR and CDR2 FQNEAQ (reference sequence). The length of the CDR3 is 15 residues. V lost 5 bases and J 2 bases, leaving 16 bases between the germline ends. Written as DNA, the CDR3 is TGTGCCAGCAGCAAACCTGGGACGGGAGCCTACGAGCAGTACTTC. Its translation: CASSKPGTGAYEQYF.

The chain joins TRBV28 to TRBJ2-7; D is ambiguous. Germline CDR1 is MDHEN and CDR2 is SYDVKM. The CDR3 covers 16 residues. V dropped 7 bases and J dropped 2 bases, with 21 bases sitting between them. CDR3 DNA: TGTGCCAGCACCCCGGTTTCCCTAGACGGTGCCTACGAGCAGTACTTC. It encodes CASTPVSLDGAYEQYF.

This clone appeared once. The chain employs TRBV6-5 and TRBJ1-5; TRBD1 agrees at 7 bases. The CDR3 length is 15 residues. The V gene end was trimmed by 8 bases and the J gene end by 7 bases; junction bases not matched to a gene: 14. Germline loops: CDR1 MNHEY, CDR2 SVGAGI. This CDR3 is CASGDRDSNIQPQHF. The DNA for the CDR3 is TGTGCCAGCGGGGACCGGGACAGTAACATACAGCCCCAGCATTTT.

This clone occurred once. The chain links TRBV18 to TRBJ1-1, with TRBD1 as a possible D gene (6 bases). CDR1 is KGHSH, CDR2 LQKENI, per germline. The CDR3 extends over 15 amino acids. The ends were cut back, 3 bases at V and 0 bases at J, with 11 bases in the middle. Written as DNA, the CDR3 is TGTGCCAGCTCACCTCCTGACAGGTTGAACACTGAAGCTTTCTTT. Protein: CASSPPDRLNTEAFF.

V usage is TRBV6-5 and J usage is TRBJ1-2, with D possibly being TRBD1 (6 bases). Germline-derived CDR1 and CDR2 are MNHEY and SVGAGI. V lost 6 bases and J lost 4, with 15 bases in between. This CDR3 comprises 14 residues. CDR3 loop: CASRGGEGVYGYTF. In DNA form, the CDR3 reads TGTGCCAGCAGAGGGGGGGAAGGGGTCTATGGCTACACCTTC.

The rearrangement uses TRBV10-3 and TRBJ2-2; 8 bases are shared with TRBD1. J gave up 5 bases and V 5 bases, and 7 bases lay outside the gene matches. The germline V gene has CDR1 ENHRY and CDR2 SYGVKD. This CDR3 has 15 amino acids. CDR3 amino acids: CAISTGQAMTGELFF. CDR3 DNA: TGTGCCATCAGTACGGGACAGGCCATGACCGGGGAGCTGTTTTTT.